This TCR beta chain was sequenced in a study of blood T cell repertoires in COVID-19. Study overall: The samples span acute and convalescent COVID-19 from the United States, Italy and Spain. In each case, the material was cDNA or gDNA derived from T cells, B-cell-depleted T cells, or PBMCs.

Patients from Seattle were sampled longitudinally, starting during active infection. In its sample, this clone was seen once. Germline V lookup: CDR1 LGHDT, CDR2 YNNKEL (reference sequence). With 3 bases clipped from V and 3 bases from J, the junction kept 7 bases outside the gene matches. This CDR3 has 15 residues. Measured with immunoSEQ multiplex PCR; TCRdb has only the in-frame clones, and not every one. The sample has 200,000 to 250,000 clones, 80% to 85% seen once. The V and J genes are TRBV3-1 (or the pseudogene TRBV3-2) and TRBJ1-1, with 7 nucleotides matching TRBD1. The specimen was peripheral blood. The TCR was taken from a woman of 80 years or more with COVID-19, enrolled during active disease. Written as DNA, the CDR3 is TGTGCCAGCAGCCATCTAGACAGGGCTGACACTGAAGCTTTCTTT. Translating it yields CASSHLDRADTEAFF.